This T cell receptor (beta chain) was identified in a study of Graves' ophthalmopathy and Graves' hyperthyroidism. The CDR3 covers 14 residues. CDR1 LGHNA and CDR2 YSLEER come from the germline V gene. V was clipped by 4 bases and J by 7 bases, with 11 bases between them. This clonotype was counted between two and nine times. The authors amplified TCR beta CDR3 regions, and they did so from RNA transcripts for repertoire sequencing. First-round RT-PCR with HTBI primers preceded a second-round multiplex PCR. TCRdb reanalysed the multiplex PCR reads using MiXCR and keeps one entry per CDR3 protein. The sample includes approximately 330,000 distinct CDR3 sequences, around a sixth of them seen just once. The diagnosis was founded upon clinical symptoms, serum thyroxine, TRAb, thyroid ultrasound and orbital computed tomography.

This sequence was found in an adult man with Graves' ophthalmopathy. The chain is built from TRBV4-3 and TRBJ1-6; possible D gene TRBD1, 6 bases. The sample comprised peripheral blood. The CDR3 sequence is CASSPGHLNSPLHF. CDR3 DNA: TGCGCCAGCAGCCCGGGACACCTAAATTCACCCCTCCACTTT.